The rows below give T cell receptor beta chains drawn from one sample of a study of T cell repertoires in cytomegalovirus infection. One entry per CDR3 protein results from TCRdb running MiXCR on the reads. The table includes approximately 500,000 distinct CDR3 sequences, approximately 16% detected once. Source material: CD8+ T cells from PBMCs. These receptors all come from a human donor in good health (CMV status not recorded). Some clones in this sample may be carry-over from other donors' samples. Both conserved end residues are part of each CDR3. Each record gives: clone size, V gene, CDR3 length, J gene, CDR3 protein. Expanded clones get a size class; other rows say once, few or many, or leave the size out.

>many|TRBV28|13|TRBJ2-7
CASSFLNSYEQYF
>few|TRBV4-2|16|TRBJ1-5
CASSPRTGGSGQPQHF
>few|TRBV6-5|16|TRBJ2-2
CASSFSRGRHTGELFF
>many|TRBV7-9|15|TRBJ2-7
CASSSDTANSYEQYF
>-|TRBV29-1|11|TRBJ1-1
CSVVGRGEAFF
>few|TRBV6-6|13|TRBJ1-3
CASSYGVGNTIYF
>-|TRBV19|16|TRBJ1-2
CASSIPPMRQGGGYTF
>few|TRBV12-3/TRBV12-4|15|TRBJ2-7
CASSHPSAGVDEQYF
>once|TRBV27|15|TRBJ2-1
CASSLSPSLYNEQFF
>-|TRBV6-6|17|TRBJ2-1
CASSLRTDPSSYNEQFF
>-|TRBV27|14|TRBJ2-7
CASCARGQGYEQYF
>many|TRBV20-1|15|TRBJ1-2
CSAQRRQETFGGYTF
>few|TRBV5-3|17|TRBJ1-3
CASSGDGGALSGNTIYF
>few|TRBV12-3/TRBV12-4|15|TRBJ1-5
CASTWGQDSNQPQHF
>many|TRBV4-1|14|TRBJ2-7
CASSQGTASYEQYF
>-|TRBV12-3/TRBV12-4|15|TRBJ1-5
CASSSGTYSNQPQHF
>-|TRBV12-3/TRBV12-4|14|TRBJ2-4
CASTTDYGKNIQYF